This TCR beta chain comes out of a study of OX40 agonist ivuxolimab in advanced cancers. This clone showed up just a few times. Only in-frame clones appear in the TCRdb table, and some are missing; sequencing was by immunoSEQ multiplex PCR. The sample holds 55,000 to 70,000 clones; 84% are singletons and the top ten take around 2.4%. Germline CDR1 and CDR2: SGHVS and FNYEAQ. This CDR3 has 13 residues. Trimming removed 5 bases at V and 0 bases at J, with 7 bases between. J is TRBJ1-1 and V is TRBV7-6; D gene ambiguous. The source of this sequence is an adult with an advanced solid tumor such as melanoma, head and neck, liver or kidney cancer. The source material was CD4+ or CD8+ T cells sorted from blood, sampled in a trial of the OX40 agonist ivuxolimab. Here the CDR3 DNA reads TGTGCCAGCAGCGAAAGCATGAACACTGAAGCTTTCTTT. It is translated as CASSESMNTEAFF.